A single sample gave rise to the 32 T cell receptor beta chains below, sequenced in a study of blood T cell repertoires in COVID-19. Assay: immunoSEQ multiplex PCR; the TCRdb copy retains only in-frame clones and omits some. The table lists about 180,000 clones, roughly 89% of them singletons, with around 2% in the top ten. The sample consisted of PBMCs or T cells enriched from blood (not recorded which). These receptors were taken from a woman between 35 and 50 years old with acute COVID-19.

V gene TRBV5-1 combines with J gene TRBJ2-1; D might be TRBD2 (5 bases). Trimming stripped 3 bases from V and 7 bases from J, with 11 bases between. Germline values: CDR1 SGHRS, CDR2 YFSETQ. The CDR3 is 13 amino acids. The CDR3 DNA is TGCGCCAGCAGCTCCGGATCGGGGAATGAGCAGTTCTTC. Protein sequence: CASSSGSGNEQFF.

Only one count was recorded for this clone. The chain recombines TRBV28 with TRBJ1-4; D remains ambiguous. Per the germline V gene, CDR1 is MDHEN and CDR2 is SYDVKM. The CDR3 covers 14 residues. Trimming removed 6 bases at V and 8 bases at J, with 16 bases between. CDR3 residues: CASRRPGSGEKLFF. The CDR3 coding sequence is TGTGCCAGCAGACGACCCGGGAGCGGAGAAAAACTGTTTTTT. Full variable domain (missing parts from reference TRBV28 and TRBJ1-4): DVKVTQSSRYLVKRTGEKVFLECVQDMDHENMFWYRQDPGLGLRLIYFSYDVKMKEKGDIPEGYSVSREKKERFSLILESASTNQTSMYLCASRRPGSGEKLFFGSGTQLSVL.

V gene TRBV5-6 combines with J gene TRBJ2-3; no firm D call. This CDR3 is built from 12 residues. V was shortened by 3 bases and J by 5 bases, with 7 bases between the two germline ends. Germline values: CDR1 SGHDT, CDR2 YYEEEE. The CDR3 DNA reads TGTGCCAGCAGCTCCTCTTTAGATACGCAGTATTTT. It encodes CASSSSLDTQYF.

The gene calls are TRBV2 and TRBJ2-2, with D hard to call. The CDR3 has 17 residues. Germline V gene sequence: CDR1 SNHLY, CDR2 FYNNEI. The CDR3 region has the DNA TGTGCTCGCAGTTCGGTGAGCGAGGCGCCTAACACCGGGGAGCTGTTTTTT. Protein product: CARSSVSEAPNTGELFF.

About this clone itself: Other nucleotide sequences from this sample produce the same CDR3. V usage is TRBV30 and J usage is TRBJ2-5, with 8 positions matching TRBD2. V trimming: 5 bases; J trimming: 5 bases; junction bases outside the gene matches: 7. CDR1 is GTSNPN and CDR2 is SVGIG in the germline V gene (reference sequence). The CDR3 covers 13 residues. For the CDR3, the DNA is TGTGCCTGGTCGGGGGGGCTCCGGGAGACCCAGTACTTC. Encoded protein: CAWSGGLRETQYF.

The chain is built from TRBV11-2 and TRBJ2-3, with 7 bases identical to TRBD2. Losses at the gene ends were 7 bases for V and 5 bases for J; bases not matched to a gene: 15. This CDR3 is 16 amino acids long. Germline V gene sequence: CDR1 SGHAT, CDR2 FQNNGV. CDR3 region: CASTTRLGGPQDTQYF. CDR3 DNA sequence: TGTGCCAGCACCACCCGGCTGGGAGGGCCTCAAGATACGCAGTATTTT.

V gene TRBV13 combines with J gene TRBJ2-5, with a tentative D call TRBD2 (6 bases). This CDR3 is 15 amino acids long. Germline loops: CDR1 PRHDT, CDR2 FYEKMQ (reference sequence). Trimming shortened V by 1 base and J by 2 bases, and 11 bases separated the two germline ends. CDR3 amino acids: CASSLEPGLQETQYF. In nucleotides, the CDR3 is TGTGCCAGCAGCTTAGAACCGGGACTTCAAGAGACCCAGTACTTC.

The chain couples TRBV18 to TRBJ2-7, with TRBD2 matching 14 bases. Germline CDR1 is KGHSH and CDR2 is LQKENI. CDR3 size: 15 residues. V was pared by 5 bases and J by 5 bases, with 5 bases of the junction left unmatched. The CDR3 DNA reads TGTGCCAGCTCATCCTCGGGACTAGCGGGAGACGAGCAGTACTTC. This codes for CASSSSGLAGDEQYF. Full variable domain (missing parts from reference TRBV18 and TRBJ2-7): NAGVMQNPRHLVRRRGQEARLRCSPMKGHSHVYWYRQLPEEGLKFMVYLQKENIIDESGMPKERFSAEFPKEGPSILRIQQVVRGDSAAYFCASSSSGLAGDEQYFGPGTRLTVT.

This chain connects TRBV5-1 to TRBJ2-6; 9 nucleotides line up with TRBD1. J gave up 0 bases and V 4 bases, and 5 bases lay outside the gene matches. The CDR3 covers 17 residues. Per germline, CDR1 SGHRS and CDR2 YFSETQ. The CDR3 here is CASSAKQGASGANVLTF. The CDR3 DNA follows: TGCGCCAGCAGCGCCAAACAGGGGGCCTCTGGGGCCAACGTCCTGACTTTC.

The chain joins TRBV18 to TRBJ2-2; a possible D gene is TRBD1 (6 bases). CDR1 KGHSH and CDR2 LQKENI come from the germline V gene. The CDR3 contains 15 residues. V was clipped by 6 bases and J by 3 bases, with 14 bases between them. The CDR3 bases are TGTGCCAGCTCCCCTAGGGCAGGGGACACCGGGGAGCTGTTTTTT. Its translation is CASSPRAGDTGELFF.

The chain couples TRBV16 to TRBJ2-2, with D perhaps TRBD1 (5 bases). The V end lost 4 bases, the J end lost 10 bases, and 10 bases lay between the germline ends. Germline CDR1 is KGHSY and CDR2 is FQNENV. This CDR3 has 12 amino acids. CDR3 bases: TGTGCCAGCAGCCTAGCAGGGCAGGAGCTGTTTTTT. It codes for CASSLAGQELFF.

This clone was recorded once. The chain employs TRBV27 and TRBJ2-1, with TRBD2 matching over 7 bases. Looked up from germline, CDR1 is MNHEY and CDR2 is SMNVEV (reference sequence). The CDR3 has 16 residues. Trimming took 8 bases from V and 0 from J; bases not matched to a gene: 10. CDR3: CASLSREPSSYNEQFF. DNA of the CDR3: TGTGCCAGCTTATCGCGGGAGCCGAGCTCCTACAATGAGCAGTTCTTC.

V usage is TRBV25-1 and J usage is TRBJ1-3; 11 bases match TRBD1. Germline-derived CDR1 and CDR2 are MGHDK and SYGVNS. With V trimmed by 4 bases and J by 7 bases, 6 bases remained unmatched. The CDR3 has 15 residues. The CDR3 protein is CASSGQGTGGNTIYF. The CDR3 nucleotides are TGTGCCAGCAGTGGCCAGGGGACAGGGGGGAACACCATATATTTT.

The CDR3: CASSQASGGGQPQHF. The CDR3 DNA reads TGTGCCAGCAGCCAAGCGTCAGGCGGGGGGCAGCCCCAGCATTTT. This chain uses TRBV3-1 (or the pseudogene TRBV3-2) with TRBJ1-5, with a possible D match to TRBD1 (5 bases). The CDR3 loop spans 15 amino acids. V shed 1 base and J shed 7 bases, with 14 bases lying between them. Per the germline V gene, CDR1 is LGHDT and CDR2 is YNNKEL (reference sequence).

The chain carries TRBV5-1 and TRBJ2-7; D not certain. The CDR3 covers 13 residues. Per the germline V gene, CDR1 is SGHRS and CDR2 is YFSETQ. V lost 6 bases to trimming and J lost 0 bases, with 10 bases between them. As DNA, the CDR3 is TGCGCCAGCACCAGGAAAGACTCCTACGAGCAGTACTTC. This encodes CASTRKDSYEQYF.

This chain connects TRBV19 to TRBJ2-1; no definite D call. Germline lookup yields CDR1 LNHDA and CDR2 SQIVND (reference sequence). V was pared by 5 bases and J by 7 bases, with 9 bases between. CDR3 length: 12 residues. CDR3 region: CASSPWANEQFF. DNA for the CDR3: TGTGCCAGTAGTCCGTGGGCTAATGAGCAGTTCTTC.

The gene calls are TRBV7-9 and TRBJ1-3; 8 nucleotides align to TRBD1. V lost 5 bases and J lost 4; bases outside the gene matches: 7. There are 15 residues in the CDR3. Germline V CDR1 and CDR2: SEHNR, FQNEAQ (reference sequence). Here the CDR3 DNA reads TGTGCCAGCAGCCCCCGACAGGGGAGGGGAAACACCATATATTTT. Translating gives CASSPRQGRGNTIYF.

This clone was found a few times. J is TRBJ2-7 and V is TRBV7-6; TRBD1 matches at 9 bases. V lost 5 bases to trimming and J lost 0 bases; unmatched junction nucleotides: 8. CDR3 length: 16 amino acids. Per germline, CDR1 SGHVS and CDR2 FNYEAQ. The CDR3 sequence: CASSPRTGVGSYEQYF. The CDR3 DNA is TGTGCCAGCAGCCCCAGGACAGGGGTCGGCTCCTACGAGCAGTACTTC.

V usage is TRBV6-5 and J usage is TRBJ1-6; TRBD1 matches at 7 bases. The CDR3 runs to 16 residues. Germline V gene sequence: CDR1 MNHEY, CDR2 SVGAGI. With V trimmed by 4 bases and J by 7 bases, 10 bases remained unmatched. The CDR3 DNA follows: TGTGCCAGCAGTTCAACAGGGGCAGAAACCAATTCACCCCTCCACTTT. Amino acids: CASSSTGAETNSPLHF.

V gene TRBV14 combines with J gene TRBJ2-1, with 7 bases that match TRBD2. V was pared by 1 base and J by 4 bases, with 13 bases of the junction left unmatched. Germline assignment: CDR1 SGHDN and CDR2 FVKESK. The CDR3 contains 18 residues. The CDR3 protein is CASSQVNRASGIYNEQFF. CDR3 in DNA: TGTGCCAGCAGCCAAGTGAATCGGGCTAGCGGAATATACAATGAGCAGTTCTTC.

The chain couples TRBV6-5 to TRBJ1-5, with D hard to call. Germline lookup yields CDR1 MNHEY and CDR2 SVGAGI. The CDR3 runs to 12 residues. Trimming took off 6 bases at V and 7 bases at J, with 10 bases between the two ends. The CDR3 protein is CASRASNQPQHF. Written as DNA, the CDR3 is TGTGCCAGCAGGGCATCCAACCAGCCCCAGCATTTT.

The rearrangement joins TRBV4-1 to TRBJ1-2, with 8 bases identical to TRBD1. J was trimmed by 2 bases and V by 3 bases; bases with no gene match: 5. CDR3 length equals 15 residues. Germline V gene sequence: CDR1 MGHRA, CDR2 YSYEKL. In DNA, the CDR3 is TGCGCCAGCAGCCAGGCGACAGGGGAAAACTATGGCTACACCTTC. This sequence encodes CASSQATGENYGYTF.

The chain is built from TRBV24-1 and TRBJ2-2; 10 positions match TRBD1. The CDR3 runs to 18 residues. V was clipped by 3 bases and J by 5 bases; unmatched bases: 11. The germline gives CDR1 KGHDR, CDR2 SFDVKD. The DNA for the CDR3 is TGTGCCACCAGTGATAGCACCCCGGGACAGGGGATAACCGGGGAGCTGTTTTTT. It encodes CATSDSTPGQGITGELFF.

The chain carries TRBV14 and TRBJ2-2; 8 bases are a match to TRBD2. V lost 7 bases to trimming and J lost 4 bases; unmatched junction nucleotides: 14. This CDR3 region has 17 residues. Germline CDR1 and CDR2: SGHDN and FVKESK. This CDR3 is CASKPGREFRSTGELFF. DNA of the CDR3: TGTGCCAGCAAACCCGGGAGGGAGTTCAGGAGCACCGGGGAGCTGTTTTTT.

This chain links TRBV19 with TRBJ2-7, with 10 bases that match TRBD1. The CDR3 is 13 amino acids. Trimming at V came to 6 bases and at J to 6 bases, leaving 5 bases not matched to a gene. Germline V gene lookup returns CDR1 LNHDA and CDR2 SQIVND (reference sequence). In DNA, the CDR3 is TGTGCCAGTAGGACGACAGGGGGCTCCGAGCAGTACTTC. Translated, it gives CASRTTGGSEQYF.

This clone was found once. This chain uses TRBV27 with TRBJ1-5; D ambiguous. The CDR3 extends over 15 amino acids. Trimming stripped 4 bases from V and 0 bases from J, with 10 bases between. CDR1 MNHEY and CDR2 SMNVEV come from the germline V gene (reference sequence). For the CDR3, the DNA is TGTGCCAGCAGTTCTTCAGGCAATAGCAATCAGCCCCAGCATTTT. Translating gives CASSSSGNSNQPQHF.

This chain joins TRBV6-5 and TRBJ2-2, with 7 bases aligning to TRBD1. The CDR3 is made up of 13 amino acids. The V gene end was trimmed by 6 bases and the J gene end by 4 bases; junction bases not matched to a gene: 2. Germline CDR1 and CDR2: MNHEY and SVGAGI. The CDR3 loop reads CASRRTGTGELFF. The CDR3 DNA reads TGTGCCAGCAGAAGGACAGGCACCGGGGAGCTGTTTTTT.

This clone has only one observation. V is TRBV29-1 and J is TRBJ2-6, with 8 bases matching TRBD1. J gave up 0 bases and V 5 bases, and 9 bases lay outside the gene matches. Germline V lookup: CDR1 SQVTM, CDR2 ANQGSEA. The CDR3 sequence is 17 residues long. CDR3 nucleotides: TGCAGCGTTACCCGACATGACAGGGGCTCTGGGGCCAACGTCCTGACTTTC. Residues: CSVTRHDRGSGANVLTF.

The chain joins TRBV7-9 to TRBJ2-1, with D perhaps TRBD1 (5 bases). Trimming pared 5 bases from V and 5 bases from J, leaving 10 bases between. The germline V gene encodes CDR1 SEHNR and CDR2 FQNEAQ (reference sequence). The length of the CDR3 is 13 residues. CDR3 bases: TGTGCCAGCAGCCCTCACAGGAACAATGAGCAGTTCTTC. Protein product: CASSPHRNNEQFF.

The rearrangement links TRBV9 to TRBJ2-6; weak D call: TRBD1 (5 bases). The CDR3 has 15 amino acids. Germline values: CDR1 SGDLS, CDR2 YYNGEE. V lost 6 bases and J 0 bases, leaving 10 bases between the germline ends. The CDR3 nucleotides are TGTGCCAGCAAGGCAGGGCCCTCTGGGGCCAACGTCCTGACTTTC. This translates into CASKAGPSGANVLTF. The full variable domain, completed using reference TRBV9 and TRBJ2-6, is DSGVTQTPKHLITATGQRVTLRCSPRSGDLSVYWYQQSLDQGLQFLIQYYNGEERAKGNILERFSAQQFPDLHSELNLSSLELGDSALYFCASKAGPSGANVLTFGAGSRLTVL.

The chain links TRBV7-2 to TRBJ2-3; TRBD2 matches 11 bases. The CDR3 consists of 16 residues. After removal of 3 bases from V and 4 bases from J, the junction contained 6 bases not matched to a gene. Germline CDR1 and CDR2: SGHTA and FQGNSA. The CDR3 protein is CASSLASGRRADTQYF. The CDR3 DNA reads TGTGCCAGCAGCTTGGCTAGCGGGAGGCGCGCAGATACGCAGTATTTT.

The V gene is TRBV11-1, the J gene TRBJ2-1; weak D call: TRBD2 (5 bases). The CDR3 has 13 residues. Per germline, CDR1 SGHAT and CDR2 FQDESV (reference sequence). V lost 4 bases and J lost 8, with 12 bases in between. CDR3: CASSSTSLDEQFF. The CDR3 nucleotides read TGTGCCAGCAGCTCAACTAGTTTGGATGAGCAGTTCTTC. Full variable domain (rest looked up from reference TRBV11-1 and TRBJ2-1): EAEVAQSPRYKITEKSQAVAFWCDPISGHATLYWYRQILGQGPELLVQFQDESVVDDSQLPKDRFSAERLKGVDSTLKIQPAELGDSAMYLCASSSTSLDEQFFGPGTRLTVL.